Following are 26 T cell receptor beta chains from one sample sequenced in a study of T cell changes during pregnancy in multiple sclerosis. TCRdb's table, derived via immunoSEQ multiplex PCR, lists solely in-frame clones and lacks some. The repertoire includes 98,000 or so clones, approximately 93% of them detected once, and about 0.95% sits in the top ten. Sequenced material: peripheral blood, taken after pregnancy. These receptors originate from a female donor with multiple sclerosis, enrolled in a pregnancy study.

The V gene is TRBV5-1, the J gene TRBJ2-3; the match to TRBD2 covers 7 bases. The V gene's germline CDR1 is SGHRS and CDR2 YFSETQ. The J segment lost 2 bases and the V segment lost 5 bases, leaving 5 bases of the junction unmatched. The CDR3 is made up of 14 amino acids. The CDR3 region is CASSGGVNTDTQYF. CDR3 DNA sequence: TGCGCCAGCAGTGGGGGGGTGAACACAGATACGCAGTATTTT.

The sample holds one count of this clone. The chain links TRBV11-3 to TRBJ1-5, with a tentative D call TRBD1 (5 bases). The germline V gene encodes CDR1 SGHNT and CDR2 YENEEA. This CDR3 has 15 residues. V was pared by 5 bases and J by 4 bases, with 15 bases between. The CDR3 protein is CASSPGRGVNQPQHF. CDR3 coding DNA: TGTGCCAGCAGCCCCGGGAGGGGCGTAAATCAGCCCCAGCATTTT.

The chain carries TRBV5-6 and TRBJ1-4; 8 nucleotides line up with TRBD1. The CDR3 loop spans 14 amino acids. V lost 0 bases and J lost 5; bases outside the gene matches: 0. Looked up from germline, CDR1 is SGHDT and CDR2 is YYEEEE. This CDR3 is CASSLGDRNEKLFF. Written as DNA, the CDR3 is TGTGCCAGCAGCTTGGGGGACAGGAATGAAAAACTGTTTTTT.

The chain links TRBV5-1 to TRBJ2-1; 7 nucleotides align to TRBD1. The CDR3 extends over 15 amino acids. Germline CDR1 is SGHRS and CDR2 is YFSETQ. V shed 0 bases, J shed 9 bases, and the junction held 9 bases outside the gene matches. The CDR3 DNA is TGCGCCAGCAGCTTGGGAGGGACAGCAAACGGTGAGCAGTTCTTC. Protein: CASSLGGTANGEQFF.

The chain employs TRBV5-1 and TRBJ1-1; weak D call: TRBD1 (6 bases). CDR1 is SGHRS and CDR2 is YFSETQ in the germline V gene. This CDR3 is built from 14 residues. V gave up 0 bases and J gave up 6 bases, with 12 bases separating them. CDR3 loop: CASSLAPGDAEAFF. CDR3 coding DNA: TGCGCCAGCAGCTTGGCGCCAGGGGACGCTGAAGCTTTCTTT.

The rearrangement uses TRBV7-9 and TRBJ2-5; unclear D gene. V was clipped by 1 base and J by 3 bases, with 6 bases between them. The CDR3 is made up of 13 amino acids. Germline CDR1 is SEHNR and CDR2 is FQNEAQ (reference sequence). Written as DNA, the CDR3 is TGTGCCAGCAGCTTAGACGGAGAAGAGACCCAGTACTTC. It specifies CASSLDGEETQYF.

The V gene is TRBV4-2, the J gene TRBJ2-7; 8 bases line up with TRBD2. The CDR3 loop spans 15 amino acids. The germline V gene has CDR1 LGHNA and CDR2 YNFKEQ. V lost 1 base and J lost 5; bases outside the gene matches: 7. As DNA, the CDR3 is TGTGCCAGCAGCCAAGTAAGCGGGAGCTTTGACGAGCAGTACTTC. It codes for CASSQVSGSFDEQYF.

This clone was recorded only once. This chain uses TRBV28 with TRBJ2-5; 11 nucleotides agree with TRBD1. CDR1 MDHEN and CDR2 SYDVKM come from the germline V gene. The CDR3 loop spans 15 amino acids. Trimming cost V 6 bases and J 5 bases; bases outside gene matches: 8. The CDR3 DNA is TGTGCCAGCAGACCCCGGGACAGGGGGTGGGAGACCCAGTACTTC. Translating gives CASRPRDRGWETQYF.

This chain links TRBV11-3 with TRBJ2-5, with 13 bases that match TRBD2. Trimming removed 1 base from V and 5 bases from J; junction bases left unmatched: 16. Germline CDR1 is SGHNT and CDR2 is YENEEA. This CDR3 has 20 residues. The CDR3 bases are TGTGCCAGCAGCTTAGGTATACCGGGACTAGCGGGATCCCCAGTGGAGACCCAGTACTTC. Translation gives CASSLGIPGLAGSPVETQYF.

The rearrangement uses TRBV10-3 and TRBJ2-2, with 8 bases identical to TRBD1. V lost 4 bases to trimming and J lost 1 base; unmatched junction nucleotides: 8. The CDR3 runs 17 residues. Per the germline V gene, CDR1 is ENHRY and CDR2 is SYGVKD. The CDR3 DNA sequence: TGTGCCATCAGTGGGCCCGGGACAGGACGGAACACCGGGGAGCTGTTTTTT. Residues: CAISGPGTGRNTGELFF.

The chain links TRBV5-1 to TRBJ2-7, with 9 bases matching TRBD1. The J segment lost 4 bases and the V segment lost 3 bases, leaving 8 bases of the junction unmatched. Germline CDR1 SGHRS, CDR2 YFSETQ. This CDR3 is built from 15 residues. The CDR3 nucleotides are TGCGCCAGCAGCTCCCGACAGGGGGTAGGGTACGAGCAGTACTTC. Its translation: CASSSRQGVGYEQYF.

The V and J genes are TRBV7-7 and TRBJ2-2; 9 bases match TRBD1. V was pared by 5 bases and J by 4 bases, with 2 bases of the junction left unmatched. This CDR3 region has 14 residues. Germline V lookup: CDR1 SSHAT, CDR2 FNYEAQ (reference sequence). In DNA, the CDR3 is TGTGCCAGCAGCCGGGACAGGGTCACCGGGGAGCTGTTTTTT. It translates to CASSRDRVTGELFF.

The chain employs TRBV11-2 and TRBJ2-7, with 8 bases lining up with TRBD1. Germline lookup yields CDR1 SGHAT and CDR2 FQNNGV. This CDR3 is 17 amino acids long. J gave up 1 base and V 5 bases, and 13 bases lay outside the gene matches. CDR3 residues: CASSQTLIRDRSYEQYF. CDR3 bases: TGTGCCAGCAGCCAGACGCTTATACGGGACAGGTCCTACGAGCAGTACTTC. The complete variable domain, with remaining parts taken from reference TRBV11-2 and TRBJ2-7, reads EAGVAQSPRYKIIEKRQSVAFWCNPISGHATLYWYQQILGQGPKLLIQFQNNGVVDDSQLPKDRFSAERLKGVDSTLKIQPAKLEDSAVYLCASSQTLIRDRSYEQYFGPGTRLTVT.

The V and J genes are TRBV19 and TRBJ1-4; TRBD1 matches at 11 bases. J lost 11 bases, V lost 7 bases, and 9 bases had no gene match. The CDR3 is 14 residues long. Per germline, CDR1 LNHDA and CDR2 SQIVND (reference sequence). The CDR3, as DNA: TGTGCCAGTACCCCTCCGGACAGGGGGCGCAAACTGTTTTTT. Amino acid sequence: CASTPPDRGRKLFF.

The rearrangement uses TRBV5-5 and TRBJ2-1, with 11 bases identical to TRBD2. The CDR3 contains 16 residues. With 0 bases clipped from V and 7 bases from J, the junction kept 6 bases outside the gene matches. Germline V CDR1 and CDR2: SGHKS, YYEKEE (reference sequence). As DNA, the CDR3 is TGTGCCAGCAGCTTGGGACTAGCGGGATCGTATAATGAGCAGTTCTTC. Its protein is CASSLGLAGSYNEQFF.

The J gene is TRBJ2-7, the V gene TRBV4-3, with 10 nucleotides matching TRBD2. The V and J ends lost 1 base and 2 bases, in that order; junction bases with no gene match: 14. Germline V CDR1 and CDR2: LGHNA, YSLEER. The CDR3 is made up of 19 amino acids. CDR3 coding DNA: TGCGCCAGCAGCCAAGGTATTAGCGGGAGGTCGGGTACTCCCTACGAGCAGTACTTC. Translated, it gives CASSQGISGRSGTPYEQYF.

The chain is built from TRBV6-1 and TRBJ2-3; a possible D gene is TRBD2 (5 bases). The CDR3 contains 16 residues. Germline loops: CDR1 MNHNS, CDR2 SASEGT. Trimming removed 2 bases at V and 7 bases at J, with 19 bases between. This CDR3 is CASSETLPSSGNTQYF. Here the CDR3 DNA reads TGTGCCAGCAGTGAAACCCTCCCATCATCGGGGAATACGCAGTATTTT.

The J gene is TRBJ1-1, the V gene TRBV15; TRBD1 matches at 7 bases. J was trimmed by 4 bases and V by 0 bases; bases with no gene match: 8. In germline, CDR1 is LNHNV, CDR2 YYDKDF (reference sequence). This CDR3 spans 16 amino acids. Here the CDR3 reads CATSRDGQGVRTEAFF. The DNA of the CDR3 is TGTGCCACCAGCAGAGATGGGCAGGGGGTCCGCACTGAAGCTTTCTTT.

This CDR3 is CASSSVSDEQYF. CDR3 nucleotides: TGTGCCAGCAGCTCGGTCTCGGACGAGCAGTACTTC. This chain joins TRBV5-4 and TRBJ2-7; D is undetermined. Germline lookup yields CDR1 SGHNT and CDR2 YYREEE (reference sequence). V gave up 3 bases and J gave up 5 bases, with 9 bases separating them. CDR3 length: 12 residues.

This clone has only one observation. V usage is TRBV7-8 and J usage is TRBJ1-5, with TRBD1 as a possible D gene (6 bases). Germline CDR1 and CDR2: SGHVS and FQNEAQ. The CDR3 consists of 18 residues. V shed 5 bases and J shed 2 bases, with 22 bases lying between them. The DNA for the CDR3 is TGTGCCAGCAGCGCCAGAGGGGGGGCCCTCGGGGGCAATCAGCCCCAGCATTTT. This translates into CASSARGGALGGNQPQHF.

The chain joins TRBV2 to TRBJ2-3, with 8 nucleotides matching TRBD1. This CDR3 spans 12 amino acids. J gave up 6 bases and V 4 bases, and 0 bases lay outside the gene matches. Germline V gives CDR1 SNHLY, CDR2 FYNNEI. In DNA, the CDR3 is TGTGCCAGCAGTGGGACAGGGGATACGCAGTATTTT. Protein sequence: CASSGTGDTQYF.

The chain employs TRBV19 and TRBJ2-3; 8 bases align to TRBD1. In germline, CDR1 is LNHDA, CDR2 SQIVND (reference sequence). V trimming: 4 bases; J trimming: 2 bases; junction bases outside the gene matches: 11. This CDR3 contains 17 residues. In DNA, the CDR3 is TGTGCCAGTAGTAAAGTCCAGGGGACAGGATACACAGATACGCAGTATTTT. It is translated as CASSKVQGTGYTDTQYF.

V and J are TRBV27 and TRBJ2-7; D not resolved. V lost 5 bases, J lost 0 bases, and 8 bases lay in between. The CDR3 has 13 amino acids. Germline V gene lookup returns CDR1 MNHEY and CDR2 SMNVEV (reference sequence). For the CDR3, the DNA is TGTGCCAGCAGTCGCTACCACTCCTACGAGCAGTACTTC. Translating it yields CASSRYHSYEQYF.

CDR3 residues: CASSWAGTNTGELFF. The CDR3 DNA reads TGTGCCAGCAGCTGGGCAGGGACAAACACCGGGGAGCTGTTTTTT. This chain links TRBV7-9 with TRBJ2-2; maybe TRBD1 (6 bases). Deletions cut 4 bases from V and 2 bases from J, with 11 bases between. CDR1 SEHNR and CDR2 FQNEAQ come from the germline V gene (reference sequence). The CDR3 has 15 amino acids.

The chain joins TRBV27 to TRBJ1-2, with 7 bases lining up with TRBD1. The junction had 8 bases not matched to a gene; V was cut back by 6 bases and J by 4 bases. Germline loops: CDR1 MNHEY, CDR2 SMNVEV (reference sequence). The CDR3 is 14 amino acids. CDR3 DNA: TGTGCCAGCAGCGAGGGACAGAATATCTATGGCTACACCTTC. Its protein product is CASSEGQNIYGYTF.

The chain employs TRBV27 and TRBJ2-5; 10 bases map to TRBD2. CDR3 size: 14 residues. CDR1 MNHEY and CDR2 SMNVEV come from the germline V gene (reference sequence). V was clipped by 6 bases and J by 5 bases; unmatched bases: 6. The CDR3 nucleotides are TGTGCCAGCAGGGGGACTAGCGCAATGGAGACCCAGTACTTC. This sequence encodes CASRGTSAMETQYF.